This is a list of T cell receptor beta chains from one sample in a study of identical twins. TCRdb called the 5' RACE reads again in MiXCR, with one record for every CDR3 protein. Here the sample spans around 480,000 distinct CDR3 sequences, approximately 15% being singletons. The sample was also linked to a second study, of yellow fever vaccine responses in identical twins.

The sample taken for sequencing was CD4+ T cells sorted from blood. The source of these receptors is a woman in her late teens or twenties in good health. The CDR3 runs from the conserved cysteine through the conserved F or W. The D gene is left open where the match is weak. Where a row states a size, it is once, few, many or the class of an expanded clone; other rows omit it.

15 | TRBJ2-7 | . | TRBD1 | TRBV28 | CASSPMGQGNYEQYF | TGTGCCAGCAGTCCGATGGGACAGGGAAACTACGAGCAGTACTTC
14 | TRBJ2-1 | few | . | TRBV20-1 | CSAKARLKYNEQFF | TGCAGTGCTAAGGCTCGACTCAAATACAATGAGCAGTTCTTC
16 | TRBJ2-5 | few | . | TRBV9 | CASSVGVGASQETQYF | TGTGCCAGCAGCGTAGGGGTGGGGGCATCCCAAGAGACCCAGTACTTC
14 | TRBJ2-7 | . | TRBD1 | TRBV3-1 | CASSHGQVDYEQYF | TGTGCCAGCAGCCACGGACAGGTGGACTACGAGCAGTACTTC
11 | TRBJ2-7 | few | . | TRBV20-1 | CSARVEYEQYF | TGCAGTGCTAGAGTGGAATACGAGCAGTACTTC
13 | TRBJ2-5 | many | . | TRBV5-1 | CASSHGQQETQYF | TGCGCCAGCAGTCATGGGCAGCAAGAGACCCAGTACTTC
19 | TRBJ2-1 | few | TRBD2 | TRBV6-2/TRBV6-3 | CASSLIPGSGNGRYNEQFF | TGTGCCAGCAGCCTGATTCCGGGTAGCGGGAATGGAAGGTACAATGAGCAGTTCTTC
15 | TRBJ2-1 | few | TRBD2 | TRBV7-2 | CASSFMAGGKNEQFF | TGTGCCAGCAGCTTTATGGCGGGGGGTAAGAATGAGCAGTTCTTC
14 | TRBJ2-1 | few | TRBD1 | TRBV5-1 | CASSRTGIIDEQFF | TGCGCCAGCAGTCGGACAGGGATTATCGATGAGCAGTTCTTC
13 | TRBJ2-3 | . | . | TRBV7-3 | CASSSGTIATQYF | TGTGCCAGCAGCTCAGGGACAATAGCCACCCAGTATTTT
13 | TRBJ2-3 | . | . | TRBV24-1 | CATSYPLTDTQYF | TGTGCCACCAGTTACCCTCTCACAGATACGCAGTATTTT
13 | TRBJ2-1 | few | . | TRBV5-6 | CASSLVFGGEQFF | TGTGCCAGCAGCTTGGTTTTCGGTGGAGAGCAGTTCTTC
13 | TRBJ2-1 | . | . | TRBV7-2 | CASSSGEKNEQFF | TGTGCCAGCAGCTCCGGAGAGAAGAATGAGCAGTTCTTC
13 | TRBJ2-1 | . | . | TRBV20-1 | CSAMVLADNEQFF | TGCAGTGCTATGGTACTAGCAGACAATGAGCAGTTCTTC
12 | TRBJ2-7 | many | . | TRBV6-2/TRBV6-3 | CASSYPDYEQYF | TGTGCCAGCAGTTACCCAGACTACGAGCAGTACTTC
11 | TRBJ1-1 | few | . | TRBV6-2/TRBV6-3 | CASGRNTEAFF | TGTGCCAGCGGTAGGAACACTGAAGCTTTCTTT
12 | TRBJ2-7 | . | . | TRBV7-9 | CASSLLSGEQYF | TGTGCCAGCAGCTTGCTGTCGGGGGAGCAGTACTTC
15 | TRBJ2-1 | . | . | TRBV9 | CASSSWGGSYNEQFF | TGTGCCAGCAGCTCCTGGGGAGGTTCCTACAATGAGCAGTTCTTC
14 | TRBJ2-5 | . | . | TRBV10-3 | CAIRDRGVAETQYF | TGTGCCATCAGAGATCGCGGGGTTGCAGAGACCCAGTACTTC
14 | TRBJ2-7 | . | . | TRBV5-6 | CASSLGTFQHEQYF | TGTGCCAGCAGCTTAGGGACCTTTCAACACGAGCAGTACTTC
15 | TRBJ2-5 | . | . | TRBV5-1 | CASSLGGAMLETQYF | TGCGCCAGCAGCTTGGGCGGAGCTATGCTAGAGACCCAGTACTTC
15 | TRBJ2-3 | few | . | TRBV28 | CASREAGKRTDTQYF | TGTGCCAGCAGGGAAGCCGGCAAACGCACAGATACGCAGTATTTT
16 | TRBJ2-1 | once | TRBD1 | TRBV11-2 | CASSRRGQGANNEQFF | TGTGCCAGCAGCAGAAGAGGACAGGGGGCGAACAATGAGCAGTTCTTC
14 | TRBJ2-5 | few | . | TRBV18 | CASSPGKGGETQYF | TGTGCCAGCTCACCAGGCAAGGGTGGAGAGACCCAGTACTTC
13 | TRBJ2-5 | few | . | TRBV20-1 | CSANYGSAETQYF | TGCAGTGCTAACTATGGTAGCGCTGAGACCCAGTACTTC
17 | TRBJ2-3 | . | TRBD2 | TRBV18 | CASSPQTSGAAGDTQYF | TGTGCCAGCTCACCACAGACTAGCGGAGCGGCGGGGGATACGCAGTATTTT
14 | TRBJ2-7 | few | TRBD2 | TRBV27 | CASSFSGGAWEQYF | TGTGCCAGCAGTTTTAGCGGGGGGGCCTGGGAGCAGTACTTC
16 | TRBJ2-7 | . | . | TRBV27 | CASSLFGEPSSYEQYF | TGTGCCAGCAGTTTATTCGGGGAGCCTTCTTCCTACGAGCAGTACTTC
15 | TRBJ2-7 | few | . | TRBV7-2 | CASSLEGRGQYEQYF | TGTGCCAGCAGCTTAGAAGGTCGGGGGCAATACGAGCAGTACTTC
16 | TRBJ2-1 | few | . | TRBV5-1 | CASSLGGDSSYNEQFF | TGCGCCAGCAGCTTGGGGGGGGACAGCTCCTACAATGAGCAGTTCTTC
11 | TRBJ2-7 | many | . | TRBV25-1 | CATRQAYEQYF | TGTGCCACACGACAGGCCTACGAGCAGTACTTC
13 | TRBJ2-1 | . | TRBD2 | TRBV10-3 | CAIKAGGYNEQFF | TGTGCCATCAAAGCGGGGGGGTACAATGAGCAGTTCTTC
16 | TRBJ2-3 | . | TRBD1 | TRBV5-6 | CASSVLGTGITDTQYF | TGTGCCAGCAGCGTGCTCGGGACAGGGATCACAGATACGCAGTATTTT
14 | TRBJ1-2 | . | . | TRBV18 | CASSPPSVEWGYTF | TGTGCCAGCTCACCACCTTCCGTGGAGTGGGGCTACACCTTC
13 | TRBJ2-4 | . | . | TRBV4-3 | CASSQESGNIQYF | TGCGCCAGCAGCCAAGAATCAGGAAACATTCAGTACTTC
17 | TRBJ2-1 | many | TRBD1 | TRBV7-8 | CASSSSQQGAIYNEQFF | TGTGCCAGCAGCTCCTCTCAGCAGGGGGCTATCTACAATGAGCAGTTCTTC
13 | TRBJ2-7 | few | . | TRBV7-9 | CASSLVGGNEQYF | TGTGCCAGCAGCTTAGTGGGGGGCAACGAGCAGTACTTC
14 | TRBJ2-1 | few | . | TRBV5-1 | CASSLVASNVRCRF | TGCGCCAGCAGCTTGGTGGCTAGCAATGTACGTTGTAGGTTC
17 | TRBJ1-5 | few | TRBD1 | TRBV4-2 | CASSQGDRDNRNQPQHF | TGTGCCAGCAGCCAGGGAGACAGGGACAACCGCAATCAGCCCCAGCATTTT
15 | TRBJ1-1 | . | . | TRBV6-5 | CASSYDPGTDTEAFF | TGTGCCAGCAGTTACGATCCGGGGACTGACACTGAAGCTTTCTTT
15 | TRBJ2-5 | . | TRBD1 | TRBV20-1 | CSAIIPGQGAAAQYF | TGCAGTGCAATAATACCGGGACAGGGGGCCGCGGCCCAGTACTTC
13 | TRBJ2-2 | few | . | TRBV12-3/TRBV12-4 | CASRRAYTGELFF | TGTGCCAGCAGGCGGGCGTACACCGGGGAGCTGTTTTTT
12 | TRBJ1-4 | many | . | TRBV7-8 | CASSPRGEKLFF | TGTGCCAGCAGCCCAAGAGGTGAAAAACTGTTTTTT
21 | TRBJ2-2 | . | TRBD2 | TRBV27 | CASSHYGAGERLRGGAGELFF | TGTGCCAGCAGTCATTACGGAGCGGGAGAGCGGTTGAGGGGTGGGGCCGGGGAGCTGTTTTTT
14 | TRBJ2-7 | few | TRBD2 | TRBV5-1 | CASTRGLASYEQYF | TGCGCCAGCACCAGGGGACTAGCATCGTACGAGCAGTACTTC
12 | TRBJ2-5 | few | . | TRBV2 | CASRGTPETQYF | TGTGCCAGCAGAGGGACACCCGAGACCCAGTACTTC
16 | TRBJ1-5 | many | . | TRBV5-1 | CASSLERGKSNQPQHF | TGCGCCAGCAGCTTGGAGCGGGGTAAGAGCAATCAGCCCCAGCATTTT
16 | TRBJ1-1 | . | . | TRBV7-9 | CASSLKAGSMNTEAFF | TGTGCCAGCAGCTTAAAGGCAGGGTCTATGAACACTGAAGCTTTCTTT
15 | TRBJ2-2 | many | . | TRBV28 | CASSLRLYRTGELFF | TGTGCCAGCAGCCTCCGGCTTTATAGAACCGGGGAGCTGTTTTTT
14 | TRBJ2-2 | . | TRBD1 | TRBV20-1 | CSAQRQGRAGELFF | TGCAGTGCTCAGAGACAGGGAAGGGCCGGGGAGCTGTTTTTT
13 | TRBJ2-1 | few | TRBD1 | TRBV3-1 | CASSPTGFNEQFF | TGTGCCAGCAGCCCGACAGGGTTCAATGAGCAGTTCTTC
14 | TRBJ2-7 | . | TRBD1 | TRBV7-8 | CASSYNQGAYEQYF | TGTGCCAGCAGCTACAACCAGGGGGCCTACGAGCAGTACTTC
12 | TRBJ2-3 | few | . | TRBV10-3 | CAVLPSTDTQYF | TGTGCCGTTCTCCCCAGCACAGATACGCAGTATTTT
17 | TRBJ2-1 | many | TRBD2 | TRBV7-2 | CASSLNSGRASYNEQFF | TGTGCCAGCAGCTTAAATAGCGGGAGGGCCTCCTACAATGAGCAGTTCTTC